The clone carrying this T cell receptor beta chain turned up a few times. Its antigen is unknown. This entry is derived from a study of regulatory T cells in long-lasting Graves disease. Study-wide context: Antithyroid drug exposure in newly diagnosed Graves' patients had lasted under 3 months. General study points: When disease was persistent, TRBV28, TRBJ1-2 and TRBJ2-5 were the favored segments.

Through Arm-PCR of CDR3 regions and iRepertoire HTBI primers, TCR beta libraries were built. TCRdb re-analysed the multiplex PCR reads in MiXCR, keeping a single row per CDR3 protein. In the table there are 400,000 to 550,000 distinct CDR3 sequences, about 15% of which are singletons. Germline values: CDR1 MDHEN, CDR2 SYDVKM. The V end was cut by 10 bases, the J end by 0 bases, with 14 bases between. CDR3 length: 14 amino acids. Time point reported: newly diagnosed GD, antithyroid drugs for less than 3 months. There was RNA extracted from PBMCs, and the TCR library was made from it. These data also featured in a second study, about T cells in Graves' hyperthyroidism and ophthalmopathy. That source adds: Diagnosing involved the use of clinical symptoms, serum thyroxine and TRAb, thyroid ultrasound and orbital computed tomography.

J is TRBJ2-3 and V is TRBV28; D is undetermined. The TCR originated in a woman aged 25 to 39 with Graves disease. Sequenced material: peripheral blood mononuclear cells (PBMCs), taken at new diagnosis, from a patient treated with antithyroid drugs. CDR3 residues: CATAMRSSTDTQYF. Written as DNA, the CDR3 is TGTGCCACAGCGATGAGGTCTAGCACAGATACGCAGTATTTT.